This passage covers 3 T cell receptor beta chains from one sample sequenced in a study of T cell responses to AZD1222 COVID-19 vaccine. Generated by immunoSEQ multiplex PCR, the TCRdb table keeps only in-frame clones and is missing some. The sample lists about 180,000 clones; roughly 92% were seen once. Sequenced material: peripheral blood, taken on day 0 of AZD1222 vaccination. The receptors were sampled from an adult in good health.

This clone was recorded only once. The V call is TRBV2, the J call TRBJ1-1; TRBD1 aligns across 7 bases. There are 14 residues in the CDR3. J gave up 5 bases and V 2 bases, and 5 bases lay outside the gene matches. The germline CDR1 and CDR2 sequences are SNHLY and FYNNEI. CDR3 sequence: CASSENRGGTEAFF. The CDR3 DNA is TGTGCCAGCAGTGAAAACAGGGGTGGGACTGAAGCTTTCTTT.

The chain is built from TRBV7-2 and TRBJ2-7; TRBD1 matches at 8 bases. The CDR3 consists of 15 residues. The V gene end was trimmed by 0 bases and the J gene end by 2 bases; junction bases not matched to a gene: 3. Looked up from germline, CDR1 is SGHTA and CDR2 is FQGNSA. The CDR3 DNA reads as TGTGCCAGCAGCTTAGCCGGGACAGGCACCTACGAGCAGTACTTC. Translated: CASSLAGTGTYEQYF.

This rearrangement joins TRBV10-2 to TRBJ2-3, with 8 bases aligning to TRBD1. V lost 10 bases to trimming and J lost 1 base; unmatched junction nucleotides: 4. CDR1 and CDR2 from the germline V gene are WSHSY and SAAADI. The CDR3 contains 13 residues. Written as DNA, the CDR3 is TGCGCCACTTCGACAGGGGGCACAGATACGCAGTATTTT. This translates into CATSTGGTDTQYF.